This TCR beta chain was found in a study of T cell responses to AZD1222 COVID-19 vaccine. Study-wide background: Second-dose intervals of approximately 4 or approximately 12 weeks were pooled.

V lost 3 bases, J lost 6 bases, and 6 bases stayed unmatched. The CDR3 consists of 16 residues. Germline V gene sequence: CDR1 SGHVS, CDR2 FQNEAQ. Study-wide points: Donors were largely white British and mainly female; clonal diversity was possibly underestimated. CD4 TCRs associated with vaccination spanned spike, dominating at 160-218 and 743-854. Two AZD1222 doses significantly raised spike-specific TCR breadth and depth over controls.

Worth noting for this clone: Its target is not known.

Libraries were prepared by immunoSEQ multiplex PCR; TCRdb keeps only in-frame clonotypes and omits some of them. The sample shows about 160,000 clones, 94% of them seen only once. This chain uses TRBV7-8 with TRBJ2-3; 13 bases are a match to TRBD2. The TCR was taken from an adult in good health. The input for sequencing was peripheral blood, taken on day 0 of AZD1222 vaccination. For the CDR3, the DNA is TGTGCCAGCAGCTTCGGACTAGCGGGGGCTGGGGATACGCAGTATTTT. This encodes CASSFGLAGAGDTQYF.